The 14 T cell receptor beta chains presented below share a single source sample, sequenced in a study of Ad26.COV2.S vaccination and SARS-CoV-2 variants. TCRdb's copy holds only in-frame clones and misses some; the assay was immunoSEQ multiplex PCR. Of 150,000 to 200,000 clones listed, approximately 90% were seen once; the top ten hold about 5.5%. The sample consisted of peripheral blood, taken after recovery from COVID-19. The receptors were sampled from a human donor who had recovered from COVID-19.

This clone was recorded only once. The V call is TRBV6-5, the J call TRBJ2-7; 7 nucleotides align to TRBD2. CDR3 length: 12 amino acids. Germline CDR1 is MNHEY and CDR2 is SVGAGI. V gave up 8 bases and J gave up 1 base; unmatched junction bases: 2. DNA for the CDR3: TGTGCCAGCTGGGGGGGGTCCTACGAGCAGTACTTC. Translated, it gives CASWGGSYEQYF.

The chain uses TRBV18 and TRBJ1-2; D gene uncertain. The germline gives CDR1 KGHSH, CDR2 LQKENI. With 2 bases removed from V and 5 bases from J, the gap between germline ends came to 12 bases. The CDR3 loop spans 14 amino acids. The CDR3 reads CASSPTAQEYGYTF. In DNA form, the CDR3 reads TGTGCCAGCTCACCAACGGCCCAGGAGTATGGCTACACCTTC.

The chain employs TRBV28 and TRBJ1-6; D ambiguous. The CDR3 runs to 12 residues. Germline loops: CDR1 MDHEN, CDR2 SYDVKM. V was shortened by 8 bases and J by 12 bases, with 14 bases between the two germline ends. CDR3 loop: CASSFWVLPLHF. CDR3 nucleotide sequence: TGTGCCAGCTCCTTCTGGGTCCTACCCCTCCACTTT.

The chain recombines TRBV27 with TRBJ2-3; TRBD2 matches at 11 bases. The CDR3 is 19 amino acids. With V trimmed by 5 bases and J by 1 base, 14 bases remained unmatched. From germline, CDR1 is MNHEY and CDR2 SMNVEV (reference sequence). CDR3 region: CASSRLAGGLSRGTDTQYF. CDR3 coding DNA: TGTGCCAGCAGTCGATTAGCGGGGGGGCTCTCAAGGGGCACAGATACGCAGTATTTT.

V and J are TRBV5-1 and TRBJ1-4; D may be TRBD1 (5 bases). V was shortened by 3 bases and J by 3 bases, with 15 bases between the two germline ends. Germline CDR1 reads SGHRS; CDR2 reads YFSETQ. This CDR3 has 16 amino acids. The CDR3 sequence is CASSWMVQGPNEKLFF. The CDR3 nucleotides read TGCGCCAGCAGCTGGATGGTCCAGGGACCTAATGAAAAACTGTTTTTT.

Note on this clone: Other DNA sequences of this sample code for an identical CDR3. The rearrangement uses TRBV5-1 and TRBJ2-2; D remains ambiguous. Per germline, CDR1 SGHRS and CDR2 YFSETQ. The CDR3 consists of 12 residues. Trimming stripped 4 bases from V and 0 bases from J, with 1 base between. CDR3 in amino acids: CASSPNTGELFF. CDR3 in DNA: TGCGCCAGCAGCCCGAACACCGGGGAGCTGTTTTTT.

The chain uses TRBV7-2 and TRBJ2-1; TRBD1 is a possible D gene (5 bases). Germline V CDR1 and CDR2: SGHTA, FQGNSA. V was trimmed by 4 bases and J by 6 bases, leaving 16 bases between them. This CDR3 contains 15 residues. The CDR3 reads CASSSYRSPGNEQFF. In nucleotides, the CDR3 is TGTGCCAGCAGCTCTTACAGGTCCCCGGGCAATGAGCAGTTCTTC.

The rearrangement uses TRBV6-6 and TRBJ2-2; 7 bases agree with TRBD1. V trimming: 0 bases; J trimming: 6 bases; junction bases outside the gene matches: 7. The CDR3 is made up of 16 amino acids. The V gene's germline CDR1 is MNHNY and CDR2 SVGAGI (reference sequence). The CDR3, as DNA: TGTGCCAGCAGTTACTCGAGGGGGCCGACGGCCGGGGAGCTGTTTTTT. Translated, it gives CASSYSRGPTAGELFF.

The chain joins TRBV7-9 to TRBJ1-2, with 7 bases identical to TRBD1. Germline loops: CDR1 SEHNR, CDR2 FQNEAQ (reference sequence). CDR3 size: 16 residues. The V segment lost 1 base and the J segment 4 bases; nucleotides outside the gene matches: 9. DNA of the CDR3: TGTGCCAGCAGCTTAGTGGGGGGACAGTTGGGCTATGGCTACACCTTC. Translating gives CASSLVGGQLGYGYTF.

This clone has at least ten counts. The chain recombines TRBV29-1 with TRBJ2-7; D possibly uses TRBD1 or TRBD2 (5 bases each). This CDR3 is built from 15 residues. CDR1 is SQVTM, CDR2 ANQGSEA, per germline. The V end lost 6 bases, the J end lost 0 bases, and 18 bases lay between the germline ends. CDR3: CSVRWRGAFSYEQYF. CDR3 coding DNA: TGCAGCGTGAGGTGGAGAGGGGCCTTCTCCTACGAGCAGTACTTC.

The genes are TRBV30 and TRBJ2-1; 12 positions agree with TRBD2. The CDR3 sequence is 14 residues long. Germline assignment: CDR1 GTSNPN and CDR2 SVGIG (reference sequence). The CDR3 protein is CARTSGTTYNEQFF. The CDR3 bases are TGTGCAAGGACTAGCGGGACTACCTACAATGAGCAGTTCTTC.

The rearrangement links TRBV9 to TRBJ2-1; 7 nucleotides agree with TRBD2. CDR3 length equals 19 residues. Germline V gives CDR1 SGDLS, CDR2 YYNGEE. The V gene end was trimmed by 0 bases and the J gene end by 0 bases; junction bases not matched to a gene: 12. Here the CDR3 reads CASSVGRHGRPSSYNEQFF. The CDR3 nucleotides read TGTGCCAGCAGCGTAGGACGACACGGGAGGCCCAGCTCCTACAATGAGCAGTTCTTC.

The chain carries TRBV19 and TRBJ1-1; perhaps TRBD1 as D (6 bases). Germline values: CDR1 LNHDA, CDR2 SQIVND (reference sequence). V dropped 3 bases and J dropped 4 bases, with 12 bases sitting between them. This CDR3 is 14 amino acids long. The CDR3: CASSIGQRFTEAFF. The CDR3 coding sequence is TGTGCCAGTAGTATCGGACAGAGGTTCACTGAAGCTTTCTTT. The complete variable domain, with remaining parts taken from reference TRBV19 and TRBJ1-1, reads DGGITQSPKYLFRKEGQNVTLSCEQNLNHDAMYWYRQDPGQGLRLIYYSQIVNDFQKGDIAEGYSVSREKKESFPLTVTSAQKNPTAFYLCASSIGQRFTEAFFGQGTRLTVV.

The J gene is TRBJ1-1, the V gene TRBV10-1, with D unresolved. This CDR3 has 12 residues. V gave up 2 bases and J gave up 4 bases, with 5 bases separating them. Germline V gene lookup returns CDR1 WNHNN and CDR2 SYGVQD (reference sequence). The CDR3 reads CASSEPGTEAFF. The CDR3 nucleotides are TGCGCCAGCAGTGAGCCCGGCACTGAAGCTTTCTTT.